These T cell receptor beta chains were read from a single sample in a study of human T cells and chemical hapten exposure. MiXCR, run by TCRdb on the RACE reads, gives a single entry per CDR3 protein. Seen here are about 60,000 distinct CDR3 sequences, roughly a tenth observed once, and the top ten hold 10% to 15%. The starting material was whole blood, obtained in connection with sensitization to the hapten diphenylcyclopropenone (DPC). Every receptor here comes from a woman aged 40 to 50 with alopecia areata. Some clones in this sample may be carry-over from other donors' samples. Both conserved end residues are part of each CDR3. D genes are given only for firm matches. The size field is filled for only some rows; it gives once, few, many or a size class.

V gene,clone size,J gene,D gene,CDR3 DNA,CDR3 protein
TRBV7-9,many,TRBJ1-2,-,TGTGCCAGCAGCCGAGAGGCTACTTATGGCTACACCTTC,CASSREATYGYTF
TRBV6-5,-,TRBJ2-7,TRBD2,TGTGCCAGCAGTTTGTATAGCGGGGGTAGCTCCTACGAGCAGTACTTC,CASSLYSGGSSYEQYF
TRBV6-2/TRBV6-3,many,TRBJ2-6,-,TGTGCCAGCAGTTACCAGCGGCCGTTTGACGTCCTGACTTTC,CASSYQRPFDVLTF
TRBV18,many,TRBJ1-1,-,TGTGCCAGCTCACCAGGGAGGGGAATTAACACTGAAGCTTTCTTT,CASSPGRGINTEAFF
TRBV5-1,few,TRBJ2-3,-,TGCGCCAGCAGCCCCCTGGGGGGAGAGGATACGCAGTATTTT,CASSPLGGEDTQYF
TRBV12-3/TRBV12-4,few,TRBJ1-2,-,TGTGCCAGCAGTTTGGGCTCACTCTATGGCTACACCTTC,CASSLGSLYGYTF
TRBV6-4,many,TRBJ2-1,TRBD2,TGTGCCAGCAGTGACTCAGGACTAGCGGGGCACAATGAGCAGTTCTTC,CASSDSGLAGHNEQFF
TRBV6-2/TRBV6-3,many,TRBJ1-5,-,TGTGCCAGCAGTTACGGGCCTCCGGATGGTTATAGCAATCAGCCCCAGCATTTT,CASSYGPPDGYSNQPQHF
TRBV20-1,once,TRBJ2-3,-,TGCAGTGCTAGAGATTCCGTCGGGGGCACAGATACGCAGTATTTT,CSARDSVGGTDTQYF
TRBV9,many,TRBJ1-4,-,TGTGCCAGCTCAAGAAGGGGGTTCGGTGGTGAAAAACTGTTTTTT,CASSRRGFGGEKLFF
TRBV6-1,many,TRBJ1-4,-,TGTGCCAGCAGTGAGGGGAGACTCCCTAATGAAAAACTGTTTTTT,CASSEGRLPNEKLFF
TRBV12-3/TRBV12-4,few,TRBJ2-7,-,TGTGCCAGCCGGAGGTGGGCAGGGAAGTCCTACGAGCAGTACTTC,CASRRWAGKSYEQYF
TRBV6-5,many,TRBJ1-3,TRBD1,TGTGCCAGCGAGACTAATCGGGGCTGGGACAGGGCCAGAAGCTCTGGAAACACCATATATTTT,CASETNRGWDRARSSGNTIYF
TRBV3-1,-,TRBJ2-6,TRBD1,TGTGCCAGCAGCGGCCGACAGGGCAAATCTGGGGCCAACGTCCTGACTTTC,CASSGRQGKSGANVLTF
TRBV3-1,many,TRBJ1-2,TRBD1,TGTGCCAGCAGCCAAGTCGGGACAGGGGATTATGGCTACACCTTC,CASSQVGTGDYGYTF
TRBV18,many,TRBJ2-3,-,TGTGCCAGCTCACCAGGACCCAAGGGCACAGATACGCAGTATTTT,CASSPGPKGTDTQYF
TRBV29-1,few,TRBJ2-1,-,TGCAGCGTCGGGAGATCAGGGGGTCCCCTCTCGGGTGAGCAGTTCTTC,CSVGRSGGPLSGEQFF
TRBV7-9,few,TRBJ1-2,-,TGTGCCAGCAGCTTACGGGGGCCCGATGGCTACACCTTC,CASSLRGPDGYTF